Listed here is a single T cell receptor beta chain. As yet, its antigen is unknown. Per the original methods: A papillary thyroid cancer distant-metastasis classifier was built from CDR3 differences across clinicopathological groups. TCRdb called clones again from the PCR reads with MiXCR. TCRdb, not the authors, supplied the V and J calls. Here the sample spans some 52,000 clones, approximately 17% being singletons. These data are taken from a study of metastatic and nonmetastatic thyroid tumors. Study-wide background: From malignant and benign thyroid patients, repertoires in blood and in tumor or nodule tissue were compared. Study-level results: Malignant thyroid tumors reportedly had TCR beta diversity that was significantly higher than in benign nodules, in blood and tumor.

There are 12 residues in the CDR3. With 2 bases removed from V and 6 bases from J, the gap between germline ends came to 7 bases. In germline, CDR1 is SGHNT, CDR2 YENEEA. Nobody among the patients had been given any treatment before thyroid surgery. The sequence was obtained from a female donor with papillary thyroid cancer or a benign thyroid nodule (not recorded which). Some clones in this sample may be carry-over from other donors' samples. The chain has TRBV11-3 and TRBJ1-1, with D uncertain. The source material was blood. CDR3 amino acids: CASSLRTAEAFF. The CDR3 nucleotides are TGTGCCAGCAGCTTACGGACTGCTGAAGCTTTCTTT.